This T cell receptor (beta chain) was obtained from a study of cytotoxic CD8 clonotypes in ibrutinib-treated CLL. Study-level background: Of a cohort that held about a dozen relapsed/refractory and some 14 treatment-naive patients, 17 were IGHV unmutated. Responses: 24 partial, 2 complete; after median 68 months, roughly 14 stayed remitted, some twelve progressed.

Sequencing was performed with immunoSEQ multiplex PCR; in TCRdb, only in-frame clones are kept and a portion is missing. Of just over 200,000 clones in the sample, around 70% were seen once. V was trimmed by 6 bases and J by 0 bases, leaving 12 bases between them. In germline, CDR1 is LNHDA, CDR2 SQIVND (reference sequence). There are 15 residues in the CDR3. The chain links TRBV19 to TRBJ1-5; D not certain. The sequence derives from a human donor with chronic lymphocytic leukemia. The sequences come from PBMCs, collected after 12 months of ibrutinib treatment. The CDR3 loop is CASSPGSNSNQPQHF. The CDR3 region has the DNA TGTGCCAGTAGCCCCGGCAGTAATAGCAATCAGCCCCAGCATTTT. The whole variable domain, remainder taken from reference TRBV19 and TRBJ1-5, is DGGITQSPKYLFRKEGQNVTLSCEQNLNHDAMYWYRQDPGQGLRLIYYSQIVNDFQKGDIAEGYSVSREKKESFPLTVTSAQKNPTAFYLCASSPGSNSNQPQHFGDGTRLSIL.